This T cell receptor beta chain was recorded in a study of T cell changes during pregnancy in multiple sclerosis. Libraries were prepared by immunoSEQ multiplex PCR; TCRdb keeps only in-frame clonotypes and omits some of them. The sample holds 40,000 to 45,000 clones, about 88% seen once. The germline CDR1 and CDR2 sequences are MDHEN and SYDVKM. V shed 7 bases, J shed 1 base, and the junction held 9 bases outside the gene matches. The CDR3 covers 15 residues. The clonotype comes from a female donor with multiple sclerosis, enrolled in a pregnancy study. The chain joins TRBV28 to TRBJ1-2; 7 nucleotides align to TRBD1. This specimen was CD4+ T cells from peripheral blood mononuclear cells, taken in the first trimester of pregnancy. The CDR3 protein is CASNRGDSLNYGYTF. The CDR3 DNA reads TGTGCCAGCAATAGGGGGGACAGTCTTAACTATGGCTACACCTTC.